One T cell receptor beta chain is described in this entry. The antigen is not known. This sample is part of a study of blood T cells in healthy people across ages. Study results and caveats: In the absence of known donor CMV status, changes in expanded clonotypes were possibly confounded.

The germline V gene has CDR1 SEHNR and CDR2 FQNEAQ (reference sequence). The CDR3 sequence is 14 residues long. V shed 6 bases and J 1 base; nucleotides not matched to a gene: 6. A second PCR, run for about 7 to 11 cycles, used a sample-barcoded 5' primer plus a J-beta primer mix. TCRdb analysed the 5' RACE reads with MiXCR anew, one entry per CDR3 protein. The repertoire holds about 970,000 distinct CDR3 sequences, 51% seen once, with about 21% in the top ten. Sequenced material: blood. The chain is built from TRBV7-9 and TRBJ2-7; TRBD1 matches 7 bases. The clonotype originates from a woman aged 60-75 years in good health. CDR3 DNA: TGTGCCAGCAGTTCGGGACAGAGTTCCTACGAGCAGTACTTC. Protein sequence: CASSSGQSSYEQYF. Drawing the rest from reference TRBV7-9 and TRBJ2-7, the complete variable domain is DTGVSQNPRHKITKRGQNVTFRCDPISEHNRLYWYRQTLGQGPEFLTYFQNEAQLEKSRLLSDRFSAERPKGSFSTLEIQRTEQGDSAMYLCASSSGQSSYEQYFGPGTRLTVT.